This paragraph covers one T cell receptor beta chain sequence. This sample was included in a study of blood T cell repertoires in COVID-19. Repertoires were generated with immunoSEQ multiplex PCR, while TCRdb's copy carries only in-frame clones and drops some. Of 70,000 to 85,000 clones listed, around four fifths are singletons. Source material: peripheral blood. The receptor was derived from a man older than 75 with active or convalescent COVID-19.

CDR3 protein: CSAPGQQNTEAFF. As DNA, the CDR3 is TGCAGCGCCCCGGGACAGCAGAACACTGAAGCTTTCTTT. The chain joins TRBV29-1 to TRBJ1-1; 7 nucleotides match TRBD1. Trimming at V came to 7 bases and at J to 1 base, leaving 6 bases not matched to a gene. The CDR3 is 13 residues long. Germline V gene lookup returns CDR1 SQVTM and CDR2 ANQGSEA.